These T cell receptor beta chains were read from a single sample in a study of monozygotic twins with inflammatory bowel disease. With the 5' RACE reads reprocessed, TCRdb shows one record per CDR3 protein and no DNA. In total, the table holds around 410,000 distinct CDR3 sequences. The sample consisted of blood. The receptors were gathered from a human donor with ulcerative colitis or Crohn's disease, or a healthy co-twin of an affected twin (not recorded which). Each CDR3 is given with its conserved first and last residue. The order of the fields is J gene, V gene, CDR3 protein.

TRBJ1-6	TRBV6-6	CASGRTVNSPLHF
TRBJ1-1	TRBV29-1	CSVEVGGFTEAFF
TRBJ2-7	TRBV15	CATSRDSGLYF
TRBJ1-2	TRBV5-1	CASSLDSQVVYGYTF
TRBJ1-1	TRBV20-1	CSARPGQGWGTEAFF
TRBJ2-5	TRBV7-2	CASSTTSAEETQYF
TRBJ2-3	TRBV2	CASSGEGWGSDTQYF
TRBJ2-7	TRBV5-1	CASSGGYEQYF
TRBJ2-1	TRBV6-6	CASSYSSYNEQFF
TRBJ1-6	TRBV20-1	CSARRAGTGVSSPLHF
TRBJ2-2	TRBV6-1	CATRQGPRNTGELFF
TRBJ1-5	TRBV20-1	CSARPGQGGNQPQHF
TRBJ2-5	TRBV14	CASSQGGGAQYF
TRBJ2-3	TRBV7-8	CASSLASRGNREADTQYF
TRBJ2-4	TRBV7-3	CASSLSSGNIQYF
TRBJ2-2	TRBV7-2	CASSLWPLNTGELFF
TRBJ1-1	TRBV4-3	CASSQEGTLNTEAFF
TRBJ1-5	TRBV10-2	CASSDRVRNQPQHF
TRBJ2-2	TRBV5-1	CASRGPGQGGIFTGELFF
TRBJ2-2	TRBV9	CASSLGLLGAGELFF
TRBJ2-3	TRBV20-1	CSAPWGAERSTDTQYF
TRBJ2-1	TRBV2	CASSDPPGNEQFF
TRBJ1-4	TRBV20-1	CSAMDRVHEKLFF
TRBJ1-5	TRBV7-9	CASSKARVNQPQHF